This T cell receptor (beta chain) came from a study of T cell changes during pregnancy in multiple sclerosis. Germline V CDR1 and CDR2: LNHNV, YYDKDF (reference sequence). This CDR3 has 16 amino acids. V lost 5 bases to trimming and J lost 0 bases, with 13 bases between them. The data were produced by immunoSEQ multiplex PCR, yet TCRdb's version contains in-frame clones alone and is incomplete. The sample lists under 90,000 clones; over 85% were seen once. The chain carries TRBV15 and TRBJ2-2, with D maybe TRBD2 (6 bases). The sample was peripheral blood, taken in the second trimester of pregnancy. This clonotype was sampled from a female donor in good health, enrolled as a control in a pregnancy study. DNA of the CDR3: TGTGCCACCAGCCCCCGCGGCGGGGCGAACACCGGGGAGCTGTTTTTT. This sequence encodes CATSPRGGANTGELFF.